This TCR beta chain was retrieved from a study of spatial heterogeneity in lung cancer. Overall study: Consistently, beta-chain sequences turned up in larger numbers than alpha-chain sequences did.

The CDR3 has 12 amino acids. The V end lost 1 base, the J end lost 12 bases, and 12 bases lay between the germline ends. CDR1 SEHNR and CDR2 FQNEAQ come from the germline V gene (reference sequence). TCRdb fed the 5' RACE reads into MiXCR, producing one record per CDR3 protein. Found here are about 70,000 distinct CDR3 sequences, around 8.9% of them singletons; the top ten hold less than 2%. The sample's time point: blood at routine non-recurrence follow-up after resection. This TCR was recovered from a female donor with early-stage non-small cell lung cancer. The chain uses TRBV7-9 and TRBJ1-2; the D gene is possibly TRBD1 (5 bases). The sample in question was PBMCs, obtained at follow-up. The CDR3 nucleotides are TGTGCCAGCAGCTTAGGACAGAACGGGCACACCTTC. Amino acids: CASSLGQNGHTF.